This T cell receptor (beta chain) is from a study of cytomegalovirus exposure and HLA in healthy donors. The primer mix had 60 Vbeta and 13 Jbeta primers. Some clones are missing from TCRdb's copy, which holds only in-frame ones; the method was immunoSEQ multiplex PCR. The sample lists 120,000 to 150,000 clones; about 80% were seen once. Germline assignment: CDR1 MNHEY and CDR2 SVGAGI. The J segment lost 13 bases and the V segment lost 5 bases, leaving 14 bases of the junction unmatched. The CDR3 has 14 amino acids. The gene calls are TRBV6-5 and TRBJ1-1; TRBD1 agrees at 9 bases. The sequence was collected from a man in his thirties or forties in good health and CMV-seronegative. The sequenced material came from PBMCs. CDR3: CASSPRDRENGVFF. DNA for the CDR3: TGTGCCAGCAGTCCTAGGGACAGGGAAAATGGAGTTTTCTTT.